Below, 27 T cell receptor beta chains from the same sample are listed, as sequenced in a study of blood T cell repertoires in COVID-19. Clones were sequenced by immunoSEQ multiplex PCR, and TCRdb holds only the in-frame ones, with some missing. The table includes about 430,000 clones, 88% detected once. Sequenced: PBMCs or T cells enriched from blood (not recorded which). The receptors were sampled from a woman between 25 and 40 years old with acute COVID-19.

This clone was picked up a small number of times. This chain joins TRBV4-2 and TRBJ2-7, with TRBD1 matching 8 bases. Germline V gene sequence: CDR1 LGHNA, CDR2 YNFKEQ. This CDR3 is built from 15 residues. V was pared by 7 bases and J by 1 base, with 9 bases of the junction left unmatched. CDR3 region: CASNLYGQGSYEQYF. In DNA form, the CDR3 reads TGTGCCAGCAACTTATATGGACAGGGATCCTACGAGCAGTACTTC.

The chain's CDR3 is CASSLSPQRTGELFF. DNA of the CDR3: TGTGCCAGCAGCTTAAGTCCTCAGCGGACCGGGGAGCTGTTTTTT. The V gene is TRBV7-3, the J gene TRBJ2-2; tentative D call: TRBD2 (5 bases). The CDR3 is made up of 15 amino acids. V was trimmed by 1 base and J by 5 bases, leaving 11 bases between them. CDR1 is SGHTA, CDR2 FQGTGA, per germline.

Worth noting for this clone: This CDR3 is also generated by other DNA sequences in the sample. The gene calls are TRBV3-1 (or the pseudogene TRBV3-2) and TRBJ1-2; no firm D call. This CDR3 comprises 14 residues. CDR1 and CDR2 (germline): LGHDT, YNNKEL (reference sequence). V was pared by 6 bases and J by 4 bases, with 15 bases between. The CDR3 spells CASSHLSEGYGYTF. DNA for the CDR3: TGTGCCAGCAGTCATCTTTCAGAGGGCTATGGCTACACCTTC.

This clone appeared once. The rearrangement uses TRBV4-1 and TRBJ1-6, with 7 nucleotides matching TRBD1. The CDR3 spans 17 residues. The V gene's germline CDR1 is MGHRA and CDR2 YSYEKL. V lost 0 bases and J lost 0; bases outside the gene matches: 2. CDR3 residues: CASSQDRDSSYNSPLHF. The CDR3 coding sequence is TGCGCCAGCAGCCAAGACCGGGACAGCTCCTATAATTCACCCCTCCACTTT.

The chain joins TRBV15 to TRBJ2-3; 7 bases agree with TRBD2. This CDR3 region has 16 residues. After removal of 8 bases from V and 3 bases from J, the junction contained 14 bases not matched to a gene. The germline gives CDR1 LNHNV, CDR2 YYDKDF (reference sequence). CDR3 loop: CATGGLGGGVTDTQYF. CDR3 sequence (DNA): TGTGCCACCGGGGGTTTAGGCGGGGGAGTTACAGATACGCAGTATTTT.

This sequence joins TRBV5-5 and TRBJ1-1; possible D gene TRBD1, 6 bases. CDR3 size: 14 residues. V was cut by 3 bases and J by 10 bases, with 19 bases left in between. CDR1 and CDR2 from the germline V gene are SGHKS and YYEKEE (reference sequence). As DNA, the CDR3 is TGTGCCAGCAGCTCATCCCTTCAGGGGCCGGGAGCTTTCTTT. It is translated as CASSSSLQGPGAFF.

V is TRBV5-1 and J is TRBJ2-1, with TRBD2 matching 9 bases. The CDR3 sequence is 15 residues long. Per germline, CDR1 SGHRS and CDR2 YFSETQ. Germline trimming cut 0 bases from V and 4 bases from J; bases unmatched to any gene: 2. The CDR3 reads CASSLVSGGYNEQFF. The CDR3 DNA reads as TGCGCCAGCAGCTTGGTTAGCGGGGGATACAATGAGCAGTTCTTC.

Here the CDR3 reads CSVESGSYGYTF. CDR3 coding DNA: TGCAGCGTTGAGTCTGGCTCCTATGGCTACACCTTC. The chain joins TRBV29-1 to TRBJ1-2; D unresolved. This CDR3 is 12 amino acids long. In germline, CDR1 is SQVTM, CDR2 ANQGSEA. The germline V and J ends were trimmed by 3 bases and 4 bases, with 9 bases remaining between them.

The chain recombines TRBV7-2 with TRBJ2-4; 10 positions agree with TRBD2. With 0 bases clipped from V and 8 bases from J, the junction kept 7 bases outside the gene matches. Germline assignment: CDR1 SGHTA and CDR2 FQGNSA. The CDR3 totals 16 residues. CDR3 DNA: TGTGCCAGCAGCTTAGCGGTAGCGGGGGGTTTAGACATTCAGTACTTC. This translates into CASSLAVAGGLDIQYF.

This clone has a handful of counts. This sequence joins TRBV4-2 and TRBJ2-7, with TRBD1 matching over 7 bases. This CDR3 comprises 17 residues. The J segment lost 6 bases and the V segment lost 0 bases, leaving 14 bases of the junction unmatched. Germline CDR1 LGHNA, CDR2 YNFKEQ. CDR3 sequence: CASSQDSGTATLREQYF. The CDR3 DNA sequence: TGTGCCAGCAGCCAAGATTCCGGGACAGCTACTCTTCGCGAGCAGTACTTC.

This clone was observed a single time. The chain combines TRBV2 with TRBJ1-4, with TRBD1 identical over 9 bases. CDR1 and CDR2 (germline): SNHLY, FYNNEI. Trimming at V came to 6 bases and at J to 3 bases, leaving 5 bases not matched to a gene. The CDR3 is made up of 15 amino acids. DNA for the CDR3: TGTGCCAGCAGCCACCGGGACAGGGCTAATGAAAAACTGTTTTTT. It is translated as CASSHRDRANEKLFF. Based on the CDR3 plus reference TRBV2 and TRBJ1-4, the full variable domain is EPEVTQTPSHQVTQMGQEVILRCVPISNHLYFYWYRQILGQKVEFLVSFYNNEISEKSEIFDDQFSVERPDGSNFTLKIRSTKLEDSAMYFCASSHRDRANEKLFFGSGTQLSVL.

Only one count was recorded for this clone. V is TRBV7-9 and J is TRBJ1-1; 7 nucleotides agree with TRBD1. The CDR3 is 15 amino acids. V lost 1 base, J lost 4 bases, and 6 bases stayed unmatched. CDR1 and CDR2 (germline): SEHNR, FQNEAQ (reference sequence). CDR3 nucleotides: TGTGCCAGCAGCTTAGGGCAGGGGGGAGTCACTGAAGCTTTCTTT. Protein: CASSLGQGGVTEAFF.

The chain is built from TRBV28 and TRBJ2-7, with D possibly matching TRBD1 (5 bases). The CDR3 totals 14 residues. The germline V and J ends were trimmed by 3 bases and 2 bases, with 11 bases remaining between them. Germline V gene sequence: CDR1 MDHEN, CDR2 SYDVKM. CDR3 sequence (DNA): TGTGCCAGCAGTTTGGTGGACATCGCCTACGAGCAGTACTTC. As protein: CASSLVDIAYEQYF.

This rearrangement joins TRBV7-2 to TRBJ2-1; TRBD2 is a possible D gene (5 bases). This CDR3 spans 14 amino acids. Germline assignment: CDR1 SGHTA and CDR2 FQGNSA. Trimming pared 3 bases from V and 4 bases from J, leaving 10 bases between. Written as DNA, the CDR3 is TGTGCCAGCAGCTTCTCCGGGGTTTACAATGAGCAGTTCTTC. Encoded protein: CASSFSGVYNEQFF.

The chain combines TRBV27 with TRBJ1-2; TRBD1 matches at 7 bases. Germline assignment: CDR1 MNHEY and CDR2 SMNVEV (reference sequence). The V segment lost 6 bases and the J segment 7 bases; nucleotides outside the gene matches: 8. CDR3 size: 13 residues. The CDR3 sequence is CASSRTGIGGYTF. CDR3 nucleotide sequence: TGTGCCAGCAGCCGGACAGGAATCGGTGGCTACACCTTC.

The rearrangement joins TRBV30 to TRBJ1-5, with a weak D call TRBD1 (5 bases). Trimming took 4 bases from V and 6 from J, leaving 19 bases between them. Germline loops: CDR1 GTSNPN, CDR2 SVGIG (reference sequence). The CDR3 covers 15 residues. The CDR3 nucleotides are TGTGCCTGGAATCAGGGCCGGGGGGGTACTCAGCCCCAGCATTTT. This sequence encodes CAWNQGRGGTQPQHF.

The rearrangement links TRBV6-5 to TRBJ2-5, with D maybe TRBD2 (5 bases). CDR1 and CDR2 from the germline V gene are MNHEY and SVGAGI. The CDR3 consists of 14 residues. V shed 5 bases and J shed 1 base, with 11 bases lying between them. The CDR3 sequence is CASSPGLLQETQYF. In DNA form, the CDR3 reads TGTGCCAGCAGTCCCGGACTGCTCCAAGAGACCCAGTACTTC.

The CDR3 DNA follows: TGCGCCAGCAGCTTGGCCAGGGGCTCAGATACGCAGTATTTT. This translates into CASSLARGSDTQYF. The J gene is TRBJ2-3, the V gene TRBV5-1, with a weak D call TRBD1 (6 bases). CDR3 size: 14 residues. CDR1 and CDR2 (germline): SGHRS, YFSETQ. The V and J ends lost 0 bases and 4 bases respectively, with 9 bases between them.

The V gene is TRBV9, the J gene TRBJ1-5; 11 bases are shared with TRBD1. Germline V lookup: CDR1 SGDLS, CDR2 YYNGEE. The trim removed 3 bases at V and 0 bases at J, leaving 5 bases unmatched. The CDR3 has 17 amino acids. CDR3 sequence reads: CASSAGQGAYSNQPQHF. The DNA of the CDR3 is TGTGCCAGCAGCGCCGGACAGGGGGCATATAGCAATCAGCCCCAGCATTTT.

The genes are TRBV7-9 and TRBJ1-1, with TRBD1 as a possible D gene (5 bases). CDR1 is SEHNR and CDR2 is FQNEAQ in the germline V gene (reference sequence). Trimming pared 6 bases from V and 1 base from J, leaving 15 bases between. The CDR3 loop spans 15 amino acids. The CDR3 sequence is CASSQIQGPNTEAFF. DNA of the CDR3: TGTGCCAGCAGTCAAATCCAGGGCCCGAACACTGAAGCTTTCTTT.

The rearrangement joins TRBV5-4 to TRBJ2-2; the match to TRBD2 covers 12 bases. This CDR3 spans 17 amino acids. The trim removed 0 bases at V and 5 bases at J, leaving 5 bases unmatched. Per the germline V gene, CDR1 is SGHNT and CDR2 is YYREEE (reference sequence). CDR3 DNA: TGTGCCAGCAGCTTGGCTAGCGGGGGGGCTAGGACCGGGGAGCTGTTTTTT. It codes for CASSLASGGARTGELFF. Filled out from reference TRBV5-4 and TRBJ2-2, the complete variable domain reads ETGVTQSPTHLIKTRGQQVTLRCSSQSGHNTVSWYQQALGQGPQFIFQYYREEENGRGNFPPRFSGLQFPNYSSELNVNALELDDSALYLCASSLASGGARTGELFFGEGSRLTVL.

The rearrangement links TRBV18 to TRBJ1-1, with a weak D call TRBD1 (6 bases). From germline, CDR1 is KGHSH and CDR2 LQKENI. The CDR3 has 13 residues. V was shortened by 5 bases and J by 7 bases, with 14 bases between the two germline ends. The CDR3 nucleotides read TGTGCCAGCTCAGAGTCACAGGGTGGTGAAGCTTTCTTT. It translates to CASSESQGGEAFF.

DNA for the CDR3: TGTGCCAGCAGCTTAGGTCGGACTGAGGGAGCTTTCTTT. As protein: CASSLGRTEGAFF. V and J are TRBV11-2 and TRBJ1-1; D ambiguous. V dropped 1 base and J dropped 10 bases, with 13 bases sitting between them. The CDR3 runs 13 residues. Germline values: CDR1 SGHAT, CDR2 FQNNGV. The variable domain in full, completed from reference TRBV11-2 and TRBJ1-1, reads EAGVAQSPRYKIIEKRQSVAFWCNPISGHATLYWYQQILGQGPKLLIQFQNNGVVDDSQLPKDRFSAERLKGVDSTLKIQPAKLEDSAVYLCASSLGRTEGAFFGQGTRLTVV.

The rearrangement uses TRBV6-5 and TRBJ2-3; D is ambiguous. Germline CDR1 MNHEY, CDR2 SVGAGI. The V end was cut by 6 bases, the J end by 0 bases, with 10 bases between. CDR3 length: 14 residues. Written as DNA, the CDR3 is TGTGCCAGCAGGAACAGCCAAAGCACAGATACGCAGTATTTT. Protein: CASRNSQSTDTQYF.

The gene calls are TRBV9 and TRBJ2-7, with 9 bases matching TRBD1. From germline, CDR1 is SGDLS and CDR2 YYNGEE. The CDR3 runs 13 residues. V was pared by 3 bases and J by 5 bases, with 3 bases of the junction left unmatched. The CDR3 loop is CASSGDREDEQYF. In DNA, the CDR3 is TGTGCCAGCAGCGGGGACAGGGAAGACGAGCAGTACTTC. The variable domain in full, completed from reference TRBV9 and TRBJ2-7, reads DSGVTQTPKHLITATGQRVTLRCSPRSGDLSVYWYQQSLDQGLQFLIQYYNGEERAKGNILERFSAQQFPDLHSELNLSSLELGDSALYFCASSGDREDEQYFGPGTRLTVT.

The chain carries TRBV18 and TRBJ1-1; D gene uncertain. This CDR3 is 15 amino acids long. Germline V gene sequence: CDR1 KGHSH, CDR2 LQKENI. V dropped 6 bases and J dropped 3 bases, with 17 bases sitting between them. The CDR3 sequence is CASSPTPTRDTEAFF. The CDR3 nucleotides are TGTGCCAGCTCGCCAACTCCGACGAGGGACACTGAAGCTTTCTTT.

The CDR3 nucleotides are TGTGCCAGTAGTAGGGCTAGCGGGGGGCCAAATGAGCAGTTCTTC. Protein: CASSRASGGPNEQFF. V is TRBV19 and J is TRBJ2-1, with 11 nucleotides matching TRBD2. The germline V gene encodes CDR1 LNHDA and CDR2 SQIVND (reference sequence). The length of the CDR3 is 15 residues. V shed 4 bases, J shed 7 bases, and the junction held 6 bases outside the gene matches.